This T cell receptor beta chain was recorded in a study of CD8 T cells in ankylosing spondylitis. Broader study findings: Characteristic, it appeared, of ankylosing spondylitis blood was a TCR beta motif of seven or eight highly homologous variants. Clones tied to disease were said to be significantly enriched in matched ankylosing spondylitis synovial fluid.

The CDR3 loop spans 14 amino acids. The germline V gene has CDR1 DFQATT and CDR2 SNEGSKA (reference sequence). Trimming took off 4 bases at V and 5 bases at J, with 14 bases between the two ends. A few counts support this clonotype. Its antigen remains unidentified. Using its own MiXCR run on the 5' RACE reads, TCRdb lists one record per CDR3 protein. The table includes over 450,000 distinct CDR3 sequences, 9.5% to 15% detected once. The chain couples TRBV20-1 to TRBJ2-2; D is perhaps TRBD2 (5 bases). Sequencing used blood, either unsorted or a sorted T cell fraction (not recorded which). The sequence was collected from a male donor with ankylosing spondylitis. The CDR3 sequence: CSAKPPPGTGELFF. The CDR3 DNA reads TGCAGTGCTAAACCACCCCCGGGAACCGGGGAGCTGTTTTTT.